A selection of T cell receptor beta chains follows, all from one sample in a study of cytomegalovirus exposure and HLA in healthy donors. The table came from immunoSEQ multiplex PCR; TCRdb's copy has only in-frame clones and leaves some out. The table shows 150,000 to 200,000 clones, with roughly 80% occurring only once. Material: PBMCs. Every receptor here comes from a man aged 35 to 55 in good health and CMV-seropositive. The CDR3 runs from the conserved cysteine through the conserved F or W. Fields, in order: V gene, D gene, clone size, J gene, CDR3 protein, CDR3 DNA. A D gene is named only where the DNA matches it firmly. For some rows the clone size is stated as once, few or many, or as a class when expanded; others skip it.

>TRBV19|TRBD1|.|TRBJ1-1
CASSIGDRGEAFF
TGTGCCAGTAGTATCGGAGACAGGGGGGAAGCTTTCTTT
>TRBV18|.|.|TRBJ2-1
CASSLLSRGDEQFF
TGTGCCAGCTCACTATTAAGTAGGGGCGATGAGCAGTTCTTC
>TRBV4-3|TRBD2|.|TRBJ2-2
CASSQDWGLASTGELFF
TGCGCCAGCAGCCAAGATTGGGGACTAGCGTCCACCGGGGAGCTGTTTTTT
>TRBV30|.|.|TRBJ2-3
CAWTQRGSTDTQYF
TGTGCCTGGACCCAAAGGGGCAGCACAGATACGCAGTATTTT
>TRBV5-1|TRBD2|.|TRBJ2-1
CASSLEAGGRNEQFF
TGCGCCAGCAGCTTGGAGGCGGGGGGGAGGAATGAGCAGTTCTTC
>TRBV6-1|.|few|TRBJ2-7
CASRVRGPYEQYF
TGTGCCAGCAGGGTCAGGGGCCCCTACGAGCAGTACTTC
>TRBV9|.|.|TRBJ1-2
CASSVYPSAEWGYTF
TGTGCCAGCAGCGTATACCCTTCCGCAGAATGGGGCTACACCTTC
>TRBV29-1|TRBD2|.|TRBJ2-7
CSVSSGVYEQYF
TGCAGCGTTAGTAGCGGGGTGTACGAGCAGTACTTC
>TRBV27|.|.|TRBJ2-1
CASSLSSGGGEQFF
TGTGCCAGCAGTTTATCGAGTGGGGGCGGCGAGCAGTTCTTC
>TRBV5-6|.|.|TRBJ2-7
CASSLLSEQYF
TGTGCCAGCAGCTTGCTAAGCGAGCAGTACTTC
>TRBV14|.|.|TRBJ2-1
CASSPLSGVYNEQFF
TGTGCCAGCAGCCCACTTAGCGGAGTCTACAATGAGCAGTTCTTC
>TRBV5-6|TRBD1|.|TRBJ1-5
CASSRTGVNQPQHF
TGTGCCAGCAGCAGGACAGGGGTAAATCAGCCCCAGCATTTT
>TRBV9|TRBD1|.|TRBJ1-6
CASSVGGQPPLHF
TGTGCCAGCAGCGTAGGGGGACAGCCACCCCTCCACTTT
>TRBV11-1|.|once|TRBJ1-1
CASSLVGPRGNTEAFF
TGTGCCAGCAGCTTAGTGGGCCCCAGGGGGAACACTGAAGCTTTCTTT
>TRBV15|TRBD1|once|TRBJ1-6
CATSTDRGLSPLHF
TGTGCCACCAGCACGGACAGGGGTTTATCACCCCTCCACTTT
>TRBV5-1|.|.|TRBJ1-4
CASSETQGNAEKLFF
TGCGCCAGCAGCGAAACCCAGGGGAACGCCGAAAAACTGTTTTTT
>TRBV6-6|.|.|TRBJ2-7
CASSSRAIYEQYF
TGTGCCAGCAGTTCCAGGGCGATCTACGAGCAGTACTTC
>TRBV2|.|.|TRBJ2-7
CASELRDTNEQYF
TGTGCCAGCGAGTTGAGGGATACGAACGAGCAGTACTTC
>TRBV9|.|.|TRBJ2-5
CASSVEDWSSGTQYF
TGTGCCAGCAGCGTAGAGGATTGGTCCTCGGGGACCCAGTACTTC
>TRBV28|.|.|TRBJ1-4
CASSFAGQWKLFF
TGTGCCAGCAGTTTCGCAGGGCAGTGGAAACTGTTTTTT
>TRBV11-2|TRBD2|.|TRBJ2-3
CASSLEVAGGQDTQYF
TGTGCCAGCAGCTTAGAGGTAGCGGGGGGGCAAGATACGCAGTATTTT